A selection of T cell receptor beta chains follows, all from one sample in a study of blood T cell repertoires in COVID-19. Profiling relied on immunoSEQ multiplex PCR, and the TCRdb table lists in-frame clones only, not all of them. The sample has around 320,000 clones; just under 90% are singletons. Sequenced material: peripheral blood. These receptors were obtained from a woman aged 25-40 years with COVID-19, enrolled during active disease. Each CDR3 is given with its conserved first and last residue. The D gene is left open where the match is weak. Clone size is shown for a subset of rows, as once, few, many or a class of expanded clone.

abundance	v_gene	d_gene	j_gene	CDR3aa	CDR3nt
NA	TRBV2	NA	TRBJ2-5	CASGTLSETQYF	TGTGCCAGCGGTACGCTATCGGAGACCCAGTACTTC
NA	TRBV18	TRBD1	TRBJ2-7	CASSGGQGWAPYEQYF	TGTGCCAGCTCAGGCGGACAGGGTTGGGCTCCCTACGAGCAGTACTTC
NA	TRBV7-9	NA	TRBJ1-1	CASRTTGDRRNTEAFF	TGTGCCAGCAGGACCACGGGTGATCGGCGGAACACTGAAGCTTTCTTT
NA	TRBV5-1	NA	TRBJ1-4	CASSLDREKLFF	TGCGCCAGCAGCTTAGACAGAGAAAAACTGTTTTTT
NA	TRBV13	TRBD1	TRBJ2-7	CASSLTGEGEQYF	TGTGCCAGCAGCTTAACAGGGGAAGGCGAGCAGTACTTC
NA	TRBV4-1	TRBD1	TRBJ2-7	CASSKPTGGIYEQYF	TGCGCCAGCAGCAAACCGACAGGGGGCATTTACGAGCAGTACTTC
NA	TRBV7-9	NA	TRBJ2-4	CASSLSGVPYF	TGTGCCAGCAGCTTATCAGGGGTGCCGTACTTC
NA	TRBV5-6	NA	TRBJ2-5	CASSLGLQETQYF	TGTGCCAGCAGCTTGGGGCTCCAGGAGACCCAGTACTTC
NA	TRBV30	NA	TRBJ1-5	CAWSGAGPYSNQPQHF	TGTGCCTGGAGTGGTGCAGGCCCCTATAGCAATCAGCCCCAGCATTTT
NA	TRBV24-1	NA	TRBJ1-5	CATSDGGVNQPQHF	TGTGCCACCAGTGATGGCGGGGTCAATCAGCCCCAGCATTTT
few	TRBV18	TRBD1	TRBJ1-5	CASSPDRAGNQPQHF	TGTGCCAGCTCACCGGACAGGGCGGGCAATCAGCCCCAGCATTTT
NA	TRBV18	NA	TRBJ2-7	CASSSRRGSYEQYF	TGTGCCAGCTCGTCGCGTAGGGGATCCTACGAGCAGTACTTC
NA	TRBV7-9	NA	TRBJ2-5	CASSFLGGETQYF	TGTGCCAGCAGCTTCCTCGGCGGGGAGACCCAGTACTTC
NA	TRBV6-6	TRBD2	TRBJ2-7	CAVGRGVGEQYF	TGTGCCGTGGGACGGGGGGTAGGCGAGCAGTACTTC
NA	TRBV11-3	NA	TRBJ2-7	CASSPGGTLQYF	TGTGCCAGCAGCCCAGGAGGGACTTTGCAGTACTTC
NA	TRBV5-1	TRBD2	TRBJ2-1	CASSSFTSGNEQFF	TGCGCCAGCAGCTCCTTCACTAGCGGAAATGAGCAGTTCTTC
NA	TRBV5-4	NA	TRBJ1-1	CASSSQGPMNTEAFF	TGTGCCAGCAGCTCGCAGGGGCCAATGAACACTGAAGCTTTCTTT
NA	TRBV2	TRBD2	TRBJ2-1	CASRTGLAGGHYNEQFF	TGTGCCAGCAGGACAGGACTAGCGGGGGGGCACTACAATGAGCAGTTCTTC
once	TRBV15	TRBD1	TRBJ2-1	CATGQANEQFF	TGTGCCACCGGACAGGCAAATGAGCAGTTCTTC
NA	TRBV3-1/TRBV3-2	TRBD1	TRBJ1-2	CASTTGAGYGYTF	TGTGCCAGCACGACAGGGGCCGGGTATGGCTACACCTTC
NA	TRBV28	TRBD1	TRBJ1-5	CASRTPQGHHQPQHF	TGTGCCAGCAGAACGCCACAGGGGCATCATCAGCCCCAGCATTTT
NA	TRBV11-2	NA	TRBJ1-2	CASSVTQGGPSGYTF	TGTGCCAGCAGCGTAACCCAGGGAGGGCCTAGTGGCTACACCTTC
NA	TRBV27	NA	TRBJ1-6	CASSPSGSPLHF	TGTGCCAGCAGCCCTTCAGGTTCACCCCTCCACTTT
once	TRBV19	NA	TRBJ1-4	CASQDQGTTKKLFF	TGTGCCAGTCAAGATCAAGGGACAACGAAAAAACTGTTTTTT
NA	TRBV2	NA	TRBJ2-5	CASSVNLSETQYF	TGTGCCAGCAGTGTTAATCTTTCGGAGACCCAGTACTTC
NA	TRBV5-1	TRBD1	TRBJ1-2	CASSAQQGIDGYTF	TGCGCCAGCAGCGCCCAACAGGGGATCGATGGCTACACCTTC
NA	TRBV4-1	NA	TRBJ1-6	CASSQDEGGDSPLHF	TGCGCCAGCAGCCAAGACGAGGGTGGGGATTCACCCCTCCACTTT
NA	TRBV5-4	NA	TRBJ2-2	CASSATANTGELFF	TGTGCCAGCAGTGCGACAGCGAACACCGGGGAGCTGTTTTTT
NA	TRBV7-2	NA	TRBJ1-1	CASSFQGMNTEAFF	TGTGCCAGCAGCTTTCAGGGCATGAACACTGAAGCTTTCTTT
few	TRBV9	NA	TRBJ1-2	CASTLRGSTGYTF	TGTGCCAGCACCCTCAGGGGATCGACAGGCTACACCTTC
NA	TRBV7-8	NA	TRBJ2-1	CASSPIPYNEQFF	TGTGCCAGCAGCCCTATACCTTACAATGAGCAGTTCTTC
once	TRBV7-9	TRBD1	TRBJ1-2	CASSLAGWDREDGYTF	TGTGCCAGCAGCTTAGCGGGTTGGGACAGGGAGGATGGCTACACCTTC
NA	TRBV2	NA	TRBJ1-5	CASSEESDMPQHF	TGTGCCAGCAGTGAAGAGTCAGACATGCCCCAGCATTTT
NA	TRBV4-1	TRBD2	TRBJ2-5	CASSQDRLAGGTQYF	TGCGCCAGCAGCCAAGATCGCCTAGCGGGGGGGACCCAGTACTTC
few	TRBV5-6	NA	TRBJ2-1	CASSLVAGPNEQFF	TGTGCCAGCAGCTTGGTTGCAGGCCCTAATGAGCAGTTCTTC
NA	TRBV5-5	NA	TRBJ1-5	CASSLAGPSQGPQHF	TGTGCCAGCAGCTTGGCTGGGCCATCCCAGGGGCCCCAGCATTTT
NA	TRBV7-9	TRBD1	TRBJ2-7	CASSLDRGLLNEQYF	TGTGCCAGCAGCCTCGACAGGGGGCTCTTGAACGAGCAGTACTTC
NA	TRBV6-4	NA	TRBJ2-3	CASSESSATDTQYF	TGTGCCAGCAGTGAATCTAGCGCAACAGATACGCAGTATTTT
NA	TRBV11-2	TRBD1	TRBJ2-2	CASSLDSADRGWLGELFF	TGTGCCAGCAGCTTAGATTCAGCGGACAGGGGATGGCTCGGGGAGCTGTTTTTT
once	TRBV4-1	NA	TRBJ2-5	CASSQGPGAETQYF	TGCGCCAGCAGCCAAGGCCCGGGAGCAGAGACCCAGTACTTC
NA	TRBV2	TRBD1	TRBJ2-7	CASSDLGGLNEQYF	TGTGCCAGCAGTGACCTAGGGGGCCTCAACGAGCAGTACTTC
NA	TRBV4-1	NA	TRBJ2-7	CASSQVVTAGEQYF	TGCGCCAGCAGCCAAGTCGTGACGGCGGGCGAGCAGTACTTC
once	TRBV20-1	NA	TRBJ2-7	CSASRGVIYEQYF	TGCAGTGCTAGTCGAGGCGTGATCTACGAGCAGTACTTC
NA	TRBV4-1	NA	TRBJ1-2	CASSQTGTYTF	TGCGCCAGCAGCCAGACCGGGACATACACCTTC
NA	TRBV2	TRBD1	TRBJ1-6	CASSGTGYNSPLHF	TGTGCCAGCAGTGGGACAGGTTATAATTCACCCCTCCACTTT